The 20 T cell receptor beta chains in this list originate from one sample, sequenced in a study of cytomegalovirus exposure and HLA in healthy donors. Primers: 60 Vbeta forward and 13 Jbeta reverse. Profiling relied on immunoSEQ multiplex PCR, and the TCRdb table lists in-frame clones only, not all of them. There are about 160,000 clones in the sample; around four fifths occur only once, and over 1% lies in the top ten. The specimen was PBMCs. These receptor sequences come from a woman aged 50 to 60 in good health and CMV-seronegative.

This clone was picked up one time. This sequence joins TRBV4-1 and TRBJ2-5; 12 nucleotides agree with TRBD2. Germline V gene sequence: CDR1 MGHRA, CDR2 YSYEKL. The CDR3 extends over 16 amino acids. The trim removed 4 bases at V and 3 bases at J, leaving 6 bases unmatched. The CDR3 loop reads CASSPGLAGTEETQYF. The DNA of the CDR3 is TGCGCCAGCAGCCCCGGACTAGCGGGGACTGAAGAGACCCAGTACTTC.

CDR3 coding DNA: TGCGCCAGCAGCTTGGCCACTAGCGGATACAATGAGCAGTTCTTC. Translation: CASSLATSGYNEQFF. The genes are TRBV5-1 and TRBJ2-1, with 8 bases aligning to TRBD2. The CDR3 sequence is 15 residues long. CDR1 is SGHRS, CDR2 YFSETQ, per germline. The V and J ends lost 0 bases and 4 bases, in that order; junction bases with no gene match: 3.

This chain links TRBV6-5 with TRBJ1-1; D gene uncertain. V was pared by 6 bases and J by 2 bases, with 16 bases between. The CDR3 is 15 residues long. CDR1 is MNHEY, CDR2 SVGAGI, per germline. CDR3 bases: TGTGCCAGCAGCATCACAAGACTCGGAAACACTGAAGCTTTCTTT. Residues: CASSITRLGNTEAFF.

The genes are TRBV28 and TRBJ1-5; 9 nucleotides agree with TRBD1. CDR1 and CDR2 from the germline V gene are MDHEN and SYDVKM. The CDR3 loop spans 16 amino acids. Unmatched junction bases numbered 10, after V lost 4 bases and J lost 6 bases. The CDR3 DNA follows: TGTGCCAGCAGTTGGGGGACAGGACAGGGGACTCAGCCCCAGCATTTT. Translated: CASSWGTGQGTQPQHF.

The chain combines TRBV7-2 with TRBJ2-5; the match to TRBD1 covers 10 bases. This CDR3 comprises 16 residues. CDR1 and CDR2 from the germline V gene are SGHTA and FQGNSA. Unmatched junction bases numbered 9, after V lost 5 bases and J lost 3 bases. CDR3 region: CASSASGTGAKETQYF. As DNA, the CDR3 is TGTGCCAGCAGCGCCTCGGGGACAGGGGCTAAAGAGACCCAGTACTTC.

The V and J genes are TRBV6-4 and TRBJ1-1, with D uncertain. The V end lost 5 bases, the J end lost 8 bases, and 18 bases lay between the germline ends. CDR3 length equals 14 residues. Germline V gives CDR1 MRHNA, CDR2 SNTAGT. The CDR3 bases are TGTGCCAGCAGTAAGTCCCCTATCTCATCCGAAGCTTTCTTT. This codes for CASSKSPISSEAFF.

The chain links TRBV28 to TRBJ2-7; D might be TRBD1 (7 bases). V was cut by 7 bases and J by 4 bases, with 20 bases left in between. Germline V gene data show CDR1 as MDHEN and CDR2 as SYDVKM. This CDR3 comprises 15 residues. The DNA of the CDR3 is TGTGCCAGCACCAAACGCGGGACAGCGCGTTACGAGCAGTACTTC. It specifies CASTKRGTARYEQYF.

The chain uses TRBV7-2 and TRBJ2-1, with 7 bases aligning to TRBD2. Germline loops: CDR1 SGHTA, CDR2 FQGNSA. The CDR3 covers 11 residues. Trimming at V came to 6 bases and at J to 9 bases, leaving 2 bases not matched to a gene. CDR3 residues: CASSAGAEQFF. The CDR3 bases are TGTGCCAGCAGTGCGGGAGCTGAGCAGTTCTTC.

This clone was picked up one time. The V gene is TRBV10-3, the J gene TRBJ2-1; possible D gene TRBD1, 5 bases. Trimming cost V 2 bases and J 4 bases, with 9 bases left between them. The germline gives CDR1 ENHRY, CDR2 SYGVKD. This CDR3 has 14 residues. DNA of the CDR3: TGTGCCATCAGTGAGAGCCAGGGTTACAATGAGCAGTTCTTC. It is translated as CAISESQGYNEQFF.

The chain has TRBV5-1 and TRBJ1-1, with 10 bases identical to TRBD1. With 3 bases clipped from V and 4 bases from J, the junction kept 6 bases outside the gene matches. The V gene's germline CDR1 is SGHRS and CDR2 YFSETQ. The CDR3 runs 15 residues. DNA for the CDR3: TGCGCCAGCAGCTCGGGGACAGGGGCGGTCACTGAAGCTTTCTTT. This gives the protein CASSSGTGAVTEAFF.

This clone came up a few times. The gene calls are TRBV2 and TRBJ2-1; 8 nucleotides agree with TRBD1. With 8 bases clipped from V and 0 bases from J, the junction kept 12 bases outside the gene matches. Per germline, CDR1 SNHLY and CDR2 FYNNEI. The CDR3 is 17 amino acids. DNA for the CDR3: TGTGCCAGCCGGGGCGGACAGGGCACGAGCTCCTACAATGAGCAGTTCTTC. This encodes CASRGGQGTSSYNEQFF.

The chain employs TRBV19 and TRBJ2-2; 8 bases match TRBD1. CDR1 is LNHDA, CDR2 SQIVND, per germline (reference sequence). The CDR3 consists of 16 residues. Trimming took 6 bases from V and 6 from J; bases not matched to a gene: 12. The DNA of the CDR3 is TGTGCCAGTAGCGACAGGGGAGCCGTCCCCGCCGGGGAGCTGTTTTTT. Residues: CASSDRGAVPAGELFF. Filled out from reference TRBV19 and TRBJ2-2, the complete variable domain reads DGGITQSPKYLFRKEGQNVTLSCEQNLNHDAMYWYRQDPGQGLRLIYYSQIVNDFQKGDIAEGYSVSREKKESFPLTVTSAQKNPTAFYLCASSDRGAVPAGELFFGEGSRLTVL.

This chain uses TRBV10-3 with TRBJ2-7, with TRBD1 as a possible D gene (6 bases). The CDR3 loop spans 13 amino acids. The V gene lost 6 bases and the J gene lost 1 base, with 10 bases spanning the gap. Germline CDR1 is ENHRY and CDR2 is SYGVKD. CDR3 nucleotides: TGTGCCATCAGCACAGGGCAGTCCTACGAGCAGTACTTC. This codes for CAISTGQSYEQYF.

This sequence joins TRBV6-5 and TRBJ1-1, with 7 bases aligning to TRBD1. This CDR3 has 15 residues. The germline V gene encodes CDR1 MNHEY and CDR2 SVGAGI. With V trimmed by 8 bases and J by 4 bases, 13 bases remained unmatched. CDR3 sequence reads: CASSRAGGGGTEAFF. The CDR3 nucleotides are TGTGCCAGCTCCAGAGCGGGAGGGGGCGGCACTGAAGCTTTCTTT.

The chain recombines TRBV27 with TRBJ2-5; tentatively, D is TRBD1 (6 bases). CDR3 length: 18 amino acids. Trimming took off 4 bases at V and 3 bases at J, with 24 bases between the two ends. CDR1 is MNHEY, CDR2 SMNVEV, per germline (reference sequence). The CDR3 DNA is TGTGCCAGCAGTTCCTCGGTTACAGGGTTGGTTTTGGAAGAGACCCAGTACTTC. This gives the protein CASSSSVTGLVLEETQYF.

The CDR3 is CASTHPGTGVDTGELFF. DNA for the CDR3: TGTGCCAGCACCCATCCCGGGACAGGGGTCGACACCGGGGAGCTGTTTTTT. The J gene is TRBJ2-2, the V gene TRBV9; 10 bases match TRBD1. V dropped 6 bases and J dropped 3; count of bases not matched to a gene: 11. CDR3 length: 17 amino acids. Per the germline V gene, CDR1 is SGDLS and CDR2 is YYNGEE.

The chain joins TRBV7-8 to TRBJ2-2, with D tentatively TRBD2 (6 bases). The CDR3 consists of 14 residues. V lost 11 bases and J 0 bases, leaving 13 bases between the germline ends. Germline-derived CDR1 and CDR2 are SGHVS and FQNEAQ. CDR3 loop: CAGGLSPNTGELFF. The DNA of the CDR3 is TGTGCCGGAGGGTTGAGCCCGAACACCGGGGAGCTGTTTTTT.

The chain combines TRBV5-1 with TRBJ2-1, with 7 nucleotides matching TRBD1. Trimming cost V 0 bases and J 2 bases; bases outside gene matches: 5. Germline V lookup: CDR1 SGHRS, CDR2 YFSETQ. The CDR3 has 16 amino acids. For the CDR3, the DNA is TGCGCCAGCAGCTTGGACAGGGGTATCACCTACAATGAGCAGTTCTTC. Protein sequence: CASSLDRGITYNEQFF.

This clone was observed a single time. This chain uses TRBV5-1 with TRBJ1-2; TRBD1 matches 7 bases. With 1 base clipped from V and 5 bases from J, the junction kept 2 bases outside the gene matches. Germline V CDR1 and CDR2: SGHRS, YFSETQ. The CDR3 has 13 residues. CDR3 nucleotides: TGCGCCAGCAGCTTGAGACAGGGTTATGGCTACACCTTC. The encoded protein is CASSLRQGYGYTF.

This clone occurred once. This chain links TRBV18 with TRBJ2-7; tentative D call: TRBD1 (6 bases). V lost 0 bases and J lost 6, with 12 bases in between. Germline V gene data show CDR1 as KGHSH and CDR2 as LQKENI. The CDR3 is made up of 14 amino acids. CDR3 amino acids: CASSPPNREFEQYF. CDR3 bases: TGTGCCAGCTCACCACCTAACAGGGAGTTCGAGCAGTACTTC. Full variable domain (rest looked up from reference TRBV18 and TRBJ2-7): NAGVMQNPRHLVRRRGQEARLRCSPMKGHSHVYWYRQLPEEGLKFMVYLQKENIIDESGMPKERFSAEFPKEGPSILRIQQVVRGDSAAYFCASSPPNREFEQYFGPGTRLTVT.